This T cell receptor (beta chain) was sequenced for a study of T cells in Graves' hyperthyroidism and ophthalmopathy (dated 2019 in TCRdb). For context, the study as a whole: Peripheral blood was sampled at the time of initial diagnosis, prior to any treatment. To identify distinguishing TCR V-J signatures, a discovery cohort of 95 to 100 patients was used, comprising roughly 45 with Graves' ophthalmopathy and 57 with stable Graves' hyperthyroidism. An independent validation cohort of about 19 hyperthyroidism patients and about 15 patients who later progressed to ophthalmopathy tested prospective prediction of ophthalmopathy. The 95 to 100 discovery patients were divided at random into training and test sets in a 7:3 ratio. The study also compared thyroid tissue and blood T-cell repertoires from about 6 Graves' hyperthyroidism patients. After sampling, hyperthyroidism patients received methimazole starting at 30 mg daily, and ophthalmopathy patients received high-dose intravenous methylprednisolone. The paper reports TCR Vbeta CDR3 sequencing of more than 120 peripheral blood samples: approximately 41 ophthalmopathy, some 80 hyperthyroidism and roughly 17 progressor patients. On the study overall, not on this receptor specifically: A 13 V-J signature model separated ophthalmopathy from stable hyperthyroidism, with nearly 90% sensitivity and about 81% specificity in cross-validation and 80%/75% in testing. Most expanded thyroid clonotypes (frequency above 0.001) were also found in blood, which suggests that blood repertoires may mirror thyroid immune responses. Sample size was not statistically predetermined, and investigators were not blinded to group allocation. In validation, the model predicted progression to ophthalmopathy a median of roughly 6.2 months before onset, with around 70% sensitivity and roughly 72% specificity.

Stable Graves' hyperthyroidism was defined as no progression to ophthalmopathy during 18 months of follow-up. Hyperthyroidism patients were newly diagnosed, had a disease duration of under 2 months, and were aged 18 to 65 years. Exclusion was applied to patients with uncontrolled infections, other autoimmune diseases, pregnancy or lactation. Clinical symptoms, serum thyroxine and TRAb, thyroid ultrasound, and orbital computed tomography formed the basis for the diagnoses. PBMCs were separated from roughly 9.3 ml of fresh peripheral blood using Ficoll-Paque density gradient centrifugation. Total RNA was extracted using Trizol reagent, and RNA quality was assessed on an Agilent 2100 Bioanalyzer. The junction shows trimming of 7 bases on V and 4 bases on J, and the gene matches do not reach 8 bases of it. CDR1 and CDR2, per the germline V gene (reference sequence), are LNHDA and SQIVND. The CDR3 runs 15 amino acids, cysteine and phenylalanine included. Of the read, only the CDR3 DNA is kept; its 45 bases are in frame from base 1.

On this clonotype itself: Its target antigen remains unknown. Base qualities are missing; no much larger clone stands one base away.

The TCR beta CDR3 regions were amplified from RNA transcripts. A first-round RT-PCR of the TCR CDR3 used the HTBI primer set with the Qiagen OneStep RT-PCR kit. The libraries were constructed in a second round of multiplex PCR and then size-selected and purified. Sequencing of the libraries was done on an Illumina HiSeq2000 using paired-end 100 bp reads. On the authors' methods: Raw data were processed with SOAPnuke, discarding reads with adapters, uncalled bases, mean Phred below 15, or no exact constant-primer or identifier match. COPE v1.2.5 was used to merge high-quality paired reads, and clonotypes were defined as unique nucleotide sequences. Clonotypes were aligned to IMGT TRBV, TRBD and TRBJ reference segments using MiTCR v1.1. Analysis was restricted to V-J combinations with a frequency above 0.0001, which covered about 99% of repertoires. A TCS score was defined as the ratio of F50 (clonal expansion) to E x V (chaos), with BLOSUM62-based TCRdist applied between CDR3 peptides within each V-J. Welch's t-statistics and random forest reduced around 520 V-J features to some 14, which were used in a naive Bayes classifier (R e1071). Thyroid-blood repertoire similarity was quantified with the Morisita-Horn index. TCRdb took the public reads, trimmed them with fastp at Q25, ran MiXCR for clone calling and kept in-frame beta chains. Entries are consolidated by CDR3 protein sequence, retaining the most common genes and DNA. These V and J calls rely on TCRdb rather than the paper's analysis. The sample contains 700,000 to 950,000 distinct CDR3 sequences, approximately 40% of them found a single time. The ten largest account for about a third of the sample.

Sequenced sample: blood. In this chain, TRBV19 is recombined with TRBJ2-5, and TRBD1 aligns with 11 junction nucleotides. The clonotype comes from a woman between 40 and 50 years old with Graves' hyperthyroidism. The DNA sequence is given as TGTGCCAGTACCCTCGGGACAGGGGGGCCAGAGACCCAGTACTTC. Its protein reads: CASTLGTGGPETQYF.